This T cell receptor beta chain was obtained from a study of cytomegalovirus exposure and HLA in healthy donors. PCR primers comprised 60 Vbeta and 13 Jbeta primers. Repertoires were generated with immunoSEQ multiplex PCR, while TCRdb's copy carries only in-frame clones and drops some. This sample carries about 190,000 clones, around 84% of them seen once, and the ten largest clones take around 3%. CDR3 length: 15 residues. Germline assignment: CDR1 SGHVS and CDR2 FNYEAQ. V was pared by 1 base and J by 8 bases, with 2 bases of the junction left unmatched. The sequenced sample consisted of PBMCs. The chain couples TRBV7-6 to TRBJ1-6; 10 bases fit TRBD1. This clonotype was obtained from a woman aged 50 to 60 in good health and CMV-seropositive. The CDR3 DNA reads TGTGCCAGCAGCTTAGGGGACAGGGGAGATTCACCCCTCCACTTT. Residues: CASSLGDRGDSPLHF. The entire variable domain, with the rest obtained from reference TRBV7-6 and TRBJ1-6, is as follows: GAGVSQSPRYKVTKRGQDVALRCDPISGHVSLYWYRQALGQGPEFLTYFNYEAQQDKSGLPNDRFSAERPEGSISTLTIQRTEQRDSAMYRCASSLGDRGDSPLHFGNGTRLTVT.